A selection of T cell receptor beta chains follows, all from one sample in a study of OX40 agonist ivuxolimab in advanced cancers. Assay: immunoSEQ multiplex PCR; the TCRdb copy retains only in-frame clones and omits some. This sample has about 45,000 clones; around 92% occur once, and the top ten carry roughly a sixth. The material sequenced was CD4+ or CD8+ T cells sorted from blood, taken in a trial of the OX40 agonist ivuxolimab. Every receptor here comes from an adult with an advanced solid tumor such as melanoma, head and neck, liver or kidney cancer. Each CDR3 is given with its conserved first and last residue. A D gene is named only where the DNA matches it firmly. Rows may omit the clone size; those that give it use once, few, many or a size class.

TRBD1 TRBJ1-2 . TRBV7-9 TGTGCCAGCAGTCTAGGACAGGGGGCGCAAAATGGCTACACCTTC CASSLGQGAQNGYTF
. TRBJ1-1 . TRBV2 TGTGCCAGCACCCATCCGAATTTGAACACTGAAGCTTTCTTT CASTHPNLNTEAFF
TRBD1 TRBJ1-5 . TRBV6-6 TGTGCCAGCAGTCAAACAGGGGGGAATCAGCCCCAGCATTTT CASSQTGGNQPQHF
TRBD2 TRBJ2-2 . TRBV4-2 TGTGCCAGCACCGAGATCCCCCTAGCGGGAGTAGGGACCGGGGAGCTGTTTTTT CASTEIPLAGVGTGELFF
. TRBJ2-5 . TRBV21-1 TGTGCCAGCAGCCCTGAGGCACAGGGGGCTCCGCGACGTCGGATTGAGACCCAGTACTTC CASSPEAQGAPRRRIETQYF
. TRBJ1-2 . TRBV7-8 TGTGCCAGCAGGAACCCCTCCTGGGGGCTTGGGGACGACTCCTATGGCTACACCTTC CASRNPSWGLGDDSYGYTF
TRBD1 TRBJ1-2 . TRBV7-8 TGTGCCAGCAGCTTAGACTGGACAGGGGACGGTCCTAACTATGGCTACACCTTC CASSLDWTGDGPNYGYTF
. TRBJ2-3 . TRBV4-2 TGTGCCAGCAGCCAACGGGTATCCCCTCCAGATACGCAGTATTTT CASSQRVSPPDTQYF
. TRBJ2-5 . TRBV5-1 TGCGCCAGCAGGCCCTCCCTCGGGGAGGCAATCCGGAACTTC CASRPSLGEAIRNF
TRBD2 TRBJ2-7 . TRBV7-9 TGTGCCAGCAGCCTGGGAGCGGGGCTCTACTACGAGCAGTACTTC CASSLGAGLYYEQYF
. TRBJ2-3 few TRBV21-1 TGTGCCAGCAGCAAAGGAGGGCGGGAGGGCACAGATACGCAGTATTTT CASSKGGREGTDTQYF
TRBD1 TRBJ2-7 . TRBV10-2 TGCGCCATAGACAGGGGGCACGAGCAGTACTTC CAIDRGHEQYF
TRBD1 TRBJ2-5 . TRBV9 TGTGCCAGCAGCGTAGGGAACAGGGGGCGAAATTTTGGGGAGACCCAGTACTTC CASSVGNRGRNFGETQYF
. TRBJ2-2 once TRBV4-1 TGCGCCAGCAGCCAAGAGGCGAGAACAAGCACCGGGGAGCTGTTTTTT CASSQEARTSTGELFF
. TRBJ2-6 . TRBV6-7 TGTGCCAGCAGTAGAATTTCGCGTTTACAAAGTCGGGCCAACGTCCTGACTTTC CASSRISRLQSRANVLTF
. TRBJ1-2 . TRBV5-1 TGCGCCAGCAGCCTCCCCGACTCCTATGGCTACACCTTC CASSLPDSYGYTF
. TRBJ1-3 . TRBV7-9 TGTGCCAGCTCAGGGATCGACTCTGGAAACACCATATATTTT CASSGIDSGNTIYF
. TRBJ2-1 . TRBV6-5 TGTGCCAGCAGTTCCGACGGCAGCTCCTACAATGAGCAGTTCTTC CASSSDGSSYNEQFF
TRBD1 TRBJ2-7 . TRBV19 TGTGCCAGTAGTATGGGACAGGGGGTTTTCTACGAGCAGTACTTC CASSMGQGVFYEQYF
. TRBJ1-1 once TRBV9 TGTGCCAGCAGCGAGGCCCCGGACAGATACACTGAAGCTTTCTTT CASSEAPDRYTEAFF
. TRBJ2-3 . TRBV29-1 TGCAGCGTTGCCGGTCTCCCTAGCACAGATACGCAGTATTTT CSVAGLPSTDTQYF
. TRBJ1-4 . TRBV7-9 TGTGCCAGCATTGCGAGGGGGAAGGAAAAACTGTTTTTT CASIARGKEKLFF
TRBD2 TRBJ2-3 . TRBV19 TGTGCCAGTAGTATAGTAGCGGGAGGCGGCACAGATACGCAGTATTTT CASSIVAGGGTDTQYF
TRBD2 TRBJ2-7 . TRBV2 TGTGCCAGCAGTGAAGCCGGGGGGTCCTACGAGCAGTACTTC CASSEAGGSYEQYF
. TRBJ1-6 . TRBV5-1 TGCGCCAGCAGCTTGGTTTCGGTGGGGTGCAGGGGACCACCTCCGAATTCACCCCTCCACTTT CASSLVSVGCRGPPPNSPLHF
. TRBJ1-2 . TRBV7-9 TGTGCCAGCAGCTTAGTATCGACAGGCGGAAACTATGGCTACACCTTC CASSLVSTGGNYGYTF
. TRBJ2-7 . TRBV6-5 TGTGCCAGCAGTTATTATCCAGGGTTTTCGGGCTACGAGCAGTACTTC CASSYYPGFSGYEQYF
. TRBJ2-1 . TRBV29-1 TGCAGCGTTGGTGGCGCAGGGGACTCCAATGAGCAGTTCTTC CSVGGAGDSNEQFF
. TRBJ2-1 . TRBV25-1 TGTGCCAGCAGTACGAGGGGTGAGCAGTTCTTC CASSTRGEQFF
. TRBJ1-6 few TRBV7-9 TGTGCCAGCATCGGCGAAGCTTTCCACTCACCCCTCCACTTT CASIGEAFHSPLHF
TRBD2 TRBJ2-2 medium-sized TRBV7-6 TGTGCCAGCAGCCCAGCGACTAGCGGGAACACCGGGGAGCTGTTTTTT CASSPATSGNTGELFF
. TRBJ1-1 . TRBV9 TGTGCCAGCGGGGGGAACACTGAAGCTTTCTTT CASGGNTEAFF
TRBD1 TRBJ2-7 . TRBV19 TGTGCCAGTAGTCCCGGACAGGGGGGTTCCTACGAGCAGTACTTC CASSPGQGGSYEQYF
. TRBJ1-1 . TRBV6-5 TGTGCCAGCAGTTACTCGATCGGGTTCGGGAATATGGCTTTCTTT CASSYSIGFGNMAFF
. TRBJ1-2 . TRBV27 TGTGCCAGCAGTCCATGGGACCGCATCAACTATGGCTACACCTTC CASSPWDRINYGYTF
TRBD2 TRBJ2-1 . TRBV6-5 TGTGCCAGCAGTGGGACTAGTTGGAGCTACAATGAGCAGTTCTTC CASSGTSWSYNEQFF